Listed here are 8 T cell receptor beta chains from one sample, sequenced in a study of control samples from healthy donors and cancer patients. The data were produced by immunoSEQ multiplex PCR, yet TCRdb's version contains in-frame clones alone and is incomplete. This sample carries around 130,000 clones, roughly 90% of them seen once, and the ten largest clones take around 40%. Sequencing was done on a sample of blood. Every receptor here comes from a man aged 50 to 60 in good health.

The chain recombines TRBV2 with TRBJ1-4, with a weak D call TRBD1 (6 bases). This CDR3 region has 15 residues. V was cut by 5 bases and J by 2 bases, with 12 bases left in between. Germline CDR1 SNHLY, CDR2 FYNNEI. The CDR3 region is CASSLEGGTNEKLFF. The CDR3 nucleotides are TGTGCCAGCAGTCTTGAGGGGGGGACTAATGAAAAACTGTTTTTT.

The chain has TRBV5-1 and TRBJ1-1, with D possibly TRBD1 on 5 matching bases. The CDR3 covers 15 residues. Germline assignment: CDR1 SGHRS and CDR2 YFSETQ. The V and J ends lost 0 bases and 0 bases respectively, with 9 bases between them. CDR3 coding DNA: TGCGCCAGCAGCTTGGATCAGGGTGTGAACACTGAAGCTTTCTTT. Its translation is CASSLDQGVNTEAFF.

V gene TRBV4-2 combines with J gene TRBJ2-2; D remains ambiguous. The CDR3 runs 16 residues. Trimming took 0 bases from V and 5 from J, leaving 13 bases between them. Germline CDR1 reads LGHNA; CDR2 reads YNFKEQ. The CDR3 reads CASSQEKGVRTGELFF. The CDR3 coding sequence is TGTGCCAGCAGCCAAGAGAAGGGCGTTAGGACCGGGGAGCTGTTTTTT.

The chain carries TRBV28 and TRBJ1-2; tentative D call: TRBD1 (5 bases). Between the trimmed V and J ends, which lost 2 bases and 5 bases, there was a span of 6 bases. Germline CDR1 reads MDHEN; CDR2 reads SYDVKM. The CDR3 has 12 amino acids. The CDR3 region has the DNA TGTGCCAGCAGTTTACCAGGGTATGGCTACACCTTC. It codes for CASSLPGYGYTF.

The V gene is TRBV19, the J gene TRBJ1-1, with 10 bases fitting TRBD1. J lost 11 bases, V lost 6 bases, and 9 bases had no gene match. Germline loops: CDR1 LNHDA, CDR2 SQIVND (reference sequence). The CDR3 length is 13 residues. Here the CDR3 DNA reads TGTGCCAGTAGCGACAGGGGGCGAATTGAGGCTTTCTTT. It yields the protein CASSDRGRIEAFF. Combining the CDR3 with reference TRBV19 and TRBJ1-1 gives the whole variable domain DGGITQSPKYLFRKEGQNVTLSCEQNLNHDAMYWYRQDPGQGLRLIYYSQIVNDFQKGDIAEGYSVSREKKESFPLTVTSAQKNPTAFYLCASSDRGRIEAFFGQGTRLTVV.

There are a few counts of this clone. The chain employs TRBV9 and TRBJ2-3; the match to TRBD1 covers 8 bases. In germline, CDR1 is SGDLS, CDR2 YYNGEE. There are 17 residues in the CDR3. Trimming cost V 0 bases and J 1 base; bases outside gene matches: 7. DNA for the CDR3: TGTGCCAGCAGCGTAGATGAGGGGGGACAGGGCACAGATACGCAGTATTTT. Protein sequence: CASSVDEGGQGTDTQYF.

The chain recombines TRBV6-2 or TRBV6-3 with TRBJ1-2; possible D gene TRBD1, 6 bases. The CDR3 spans 15 residues. V lost 2 bases and J 4 bases, leaving 14 bases between the germline ends. The V gene's germline CDR1 is MNHEY and CDR2 SVGEGT. The CDR3 is CASSYSALTGYGYTF. The CDR3 nucleotides read TGTGCCAGCAGTTACAGCGCCCTGACAGGCTATGGCTACACCTTC.

The V and J genes are TRBV5-1 and TRBJ1-1, with D tentatively TRBD1 (5 bases). CDR1 and CDR2 (germline): SGHRS, YFSETQ. The CDR3 runs to 15 residues. Trimming removed 1 base at V and 0 bases at J, with 10 bases between. This chain's CDR3 is CASSLNGGLNTEAFF. As DNA, the CDR3 is TGCGCCAGCAGCTTGAACGGGGGATTGAACACTGAAGCTTTCTTT.